A single sample gave rise to the 30 T cell receptor beta chains below, sequenced in a study of T cell responses to AZD1222 COVID-19 vaccine. Assay used: immunoSEQ multiplex PCR; TCRdb lists only in-frame clones, some missing. The profile covers about 130,000 clones, with 85% to 95% appearing a single time and under 7.5% taken by the ten largest. The specimen comprised peripheral blood, sampled on day 0 of AZD1222 vaccination. Receptor source: an adult in good health.

In this sample, this clone turned up once. The CDR3 DNA reads TGCGCCAGCAGCCCAAAGCGGGACCTCTACGAGCAGTACTTC. Translating gives CASSPKRDLYEQYF. The chain is built from TRBV5-1 and TRBJ2-7; TRBD2 aligns across 7 bases. The CDR3 spans 14 residues. In germline, CDR1 is SGHRS, CDR2 YFSETQ. After removal of 4 bases from V and 3 bases from J, the junction contained 7 bases not matched to a gene.

J is TRBJ2-7 and V is TRBV5-1, with D unclear. CDR3 length equals 12 residues. V lost 2 bases, J lost 4 bases, and 7 bases lay in between. Germline V CDR1 and CDR2: SGHRS, YFSETQ. CDR3 DNA sequence: TGCGCCAGCAGCTTTGACGGATACGAGCAGTACTTC. Translating gives CASSFDGYEQYF.

The chain uses TRBV7-2 and TRBJ1-1; D remains ambiguous. The germline V gene encodes CDR1 SGHTA and CDR2 FQGNSA. This CDR3 spans 13 amino acids. V lost 5 bases and J lost 1, with 8 bases in between. DNA of the CDR3: TGTGCCAGCAGCAACTATAAGAACACTGAAGCTTTCTTT. It translates to CASSNYKNTEAFF.

The rearrangement links TRBV7-7 to TRBJ1-5; a weak D match, TRBD1 (6 bases). CDR1 and CDR2 from the germline V gene are SSHAT and FNYEAQ (reference sequence). Trimming pared 7 bases from V and 6 bases from J, leaving 22 bases between. The CDR3 has 16 residues. The CDR3 DNA sequence: TGTGCCAGCACCTGTCAGGGGCTTAGGGCTACTCAGCCCCAGCATTTT. Residues: CASTCQGLRATQPQHF.

This rearrangement joins TRBV5-8 to TRBJ2-1; 9 positions match TRBD1. The CDR3 contains 15 residues. V lost 3 bases, J lost 4 bases, and 5 bases stayed unmatched. Per germline, CDR1 SGHTS and CDR2 YDEGEE. The CDR3: CASSSTGGFYNEQFF. The CDR3 bases are TGTGCCAGCAGCTCCACAGGGGGCTTTTACAATGAGCAGTTCTTC.

This clone was seen a single time. The V and J genes are TRBV19 and TRBJ2-3, with 8 bases identical to TRBD2. J was trimmed by 5 bases and V by 6 bases; bases with no gene match: 10. This CDR3 is built from 15 residues. Germline CDR1 reads LNHDA; CDR2 reads SQIVND (reference sequence). CDR3: CASRLSGAPLDTQYF. The CDR3 DNA follows: TGTGCCAGTAGACTTAGCGGGGCCCCACTAGATACGCAGTATTTT.

V gene TRBV29-1 combines with J gene TRBJ2-2; D is undetermined. There are 11 residues in the CDR3. Germline assignment: CDR1 SQVTM and CDR2 ANQGSEA. V was pared by 7 bases and J by 7 bases, with 10 bases between. CDR3 sequence reads: CSAPINGELFF. In DNA form, the CDR3 reads TGCAGCGCCCCCATAAACGGGGAGCTGTTTTTT.

The rearrangement links TRBV4-2 to TRBJ1-2; D is unclear. The germline V gene encodes CDR1 LGHNA and CDR2 YNFKEQ. V was trimmed by 0 bases and J by 4 bases, leaving 9 bases between them. CDR3 length: 14 residues. CDR3 loop: CASSQDPGSYGYTF. CDR3 nucleotides: TGTGCCAGCAGCCAAGATCCAGGCAGCTATGGCTACACCTTC.

This CDR3 is CASSVTDRSSGNTIYF. The CDR3 DNA is TGTGCCAGCAGTGTGACGGACAGGAGCTCTGGAAACACCATATATTTT. The chain carries TRBV28 and TRBJ1-3; the match to TRBD1 covers 7 bases. Germline CDR1 MDHEN, CDR2 SYDVKM. The V and J ends lost 5 bases and 0 bases, in that order; junction bases with no gene match: 7. The CDR3 is made up of 16 amino acids.

The rearrangement joins TRBV4-2 to TRBJ2-7, with 7 bases that match TRBD2. The CDR3 length is 15 residues. V shed 3 bases and J 0 bases; nucleotides not matched to a gene: 5. Germline CDR1 reads LGHNA; CDR2 reads YNFKEQ. CDR3 in amino acids: CASSQGAGPSYEQYF. The DNA of the CDR3 is TGTGCCAGCAGCCAGGGAGCGGGACCCTCCTACGAGCAGTACTTC.

The rearrangement joins TRBV6-4 to TRBJ2-7, with a tentative D call TRBD2 (6 bases). V was trimmed by 3 bases and J by 6 bases, leaving 15 bases between them. Germline loops: CDR1 MRHNA, CDR2 SNTAGT. This CDR3 is built from 14 residues. The CDR3 loop is CASSETGDSREQYF. CDR3 DNA sequence: TGTGCCAGCAGTGAGACGGGAGACTCCCGCGAGCAGTACTTC.

For the CDR3, the DNA is TGTGCCAGCAAGCCTAAACAGGGGACCACTGAAGCTTTCTTT. Protein product: CASKPKQGTTEAFF. The gene calls are TRBV7-2 and TRBJ1-1; TRBD1 aligns across 7 bases. Germline V gene data show CDR1 as SGHTA and CDR2 as FQGNSA. With V trimmed by 7 bases and J by 4 bases, 9 bases remained unmatched. The CDR3 length is 14 residues.

The J gene is TRBJ1-2, the V gene TRBV7-8; D remains unclear. This CDR3 spans 15 amino acids. Trimming removed 1 base at V and 4 bases at J, with 13 bases between. In germline, CDR1 is SGHVS, CDR2 FQNEAQ. The CDR3 nucleotides are TGTGCCAGCAGCTTAGTCCGGGGTTGGGGCTATGGCTACACCTTC. Amino acids: CASSLVRGWGYGYTF.

The V call is TRBV6-6, the J call TRBJ2-3; 9 bases line up with TRBD1. CDR1 and CDR2 from the germline V gene are MNHNY and SVGAGI (reference sequence). CDR3 length: 14 amino acids. J was trimmed by 3 bases and V by 7 bases; bases with no gene match: 5. The CDR3 DNA reads as TGTGCCAGCACGGGACAGGGCGGAACAGATACGCAGTATTTT. It is translated as CASTGQGGTDTQYF.

This chain links TRBV28 with TRBJ1-1; D might be TRBD1 (5 bases). V was shortened by 7 bases and J by 5 bases, with 11 bases between the two germline ends. The germline gives CDR1 MDHEN, CDR2 SYDVKM. CDR3 length: 12 amino acids. Here the CDR3 reads CASMRGWTEAFF. The CDR3, as DNA: TGTGCCAGCATGAGGGGTTGGACTGAAGCTTTCTTT.

The rearrangement joins TRBV15 to TRBJ2-6, with a possible D match to TRBD2 (6 bases). The CDR3 has 15 amino acids. Germline CDR1 is LNHNV and CDR2 is YYDKDF (reference sequence). The V end lost 5 bases, the J end lost 1 base, and 9 bases lay between the germline ends. CDR3 sequence (DNA): TGTGCCACCAGCGACGGGACTTCTGGGGCCAACGTCCTGACTTTC. Translated: CATSDGTSGANVLTF.

This clone appeared once. The chain joins TRBV18 to TRBJ2-3; D remains ambiguous. The germline CDR1 and CDR2 sequences are KGHSH and LQKENI. The length of the CDR3 is 12 residues. V was clipped by 4 bases and J by 3 bases, with 5 bases between them. The CDR3 coding sequence is TGTGCCAGCTCACGCCCTACAGATACGCAGTATTTT. Its translation is CASSRPTDTQYF.

DNA of the CDR3: TGTGCCAGCAGCCAGCCGGCGGGAGGGTCCACAGATACGCAGTATTTT. This gives the protein CASSQPAGGSTDTQYF. The chain links TRBV4-2 to TRBJ2-3, with TRBD2 matching over 9 bases. Germline assignment: CDR1 LGHNA and CDR2 YNFKEQ. J gave up 2 bases and V 3 bases, and 6 bases lay outside the gene matches. The CDR3 consists of 16 residues.

V is TRBV7-9 and J is TRBJ1-1; 7 bases match TRBD1. The junction had 5 bases not matched to a gene; V was cut back by 5 bases and J by 2 bases. This CDR3 is built from 14 residues. Germline CDR1 SEHNR, CDR2 FQNEAQ (reference sequence). The CDR3 coding sequence is TGTGCCAGCAGCCAGGGACAGCGCAACACTGAAGCTTTCTTT. This encodes CASSQGQRNTEAFF.

The chain has TRBV4-1 and TRBJ2-3; 13 positions agree with TRBD2. V shed 2 bases, J shed 4 bases, and the junction held 6 bases outside the gene matches. The germline V gene has CDR1 MGHRA and CDR2 YSYEKL. CDR3 size: 17 residues. The CDR3 DNA follows: TGCGCCAGCAGCCAATTCCGGACTAGCGGGAGATCAGATACGCAGTATTTT. This translates into CASSQFRTSGRSDTQYF.

This rearrangement joins TRBV20-1 to TRBJ1-4, with unresolved D. This CDR3 is 14 amino acids long. V lost 3 bases, J lost 11 bases, and 19 bases lay in between. Germline V CDR1 and CDR2: DFQATT, SNEGSKA (reference sequence). CDR3 residues: CSASGGQTWEKLFF. The CDR3 coding sequence is TGCAGTGCTAGTGGAGGGCAGACTTGGGAGAAACTGTTTTTT.

The chain combines TRBV18 with TRBJ2-3; no clear D gene. Per the germline V gene, CDR1 is KGHSH and CDR2 is LQKENI. The V gene lost 0 bases and the J gene lost 2 bases, with 6 bases spanning the gap. This CDR3 contains 14 residues. The CDR3 DNA is TGTGCCAGCTCACCACCCTTTAACACAGATACGCAGTATTTT. Encoded protein: CASSPPFNTDTQYF.

V usage is TRBV9 and J usage is TRBJ2-7; TRBD1 agrees at 9 bases. Germline V lookup: CDR1 SGDLS, CDR2 YYNGEE. J was trimmed by 2 bases and V by 0 bases; bases with no gene match: 12. The CDR3 is 18 amino acids. The CDR3 bases are TGTGCCAGCAGCGTAGTTGGAGACCCGGGACAGGGCCCCTACGAGCAGTACTTC. Protein: CASSVVGDPGQGPYEQYF.

This chain's CDR3 is CASSSPARASTDTQYF. CDR3 coding DNA: TGCGCCAGCAGCTCCCCTGCGCGGGCTAGCACAGATACGCAGTATTTT. The chain combines TRBV5-1 with TRBJ2-3; TRBD2 might be the D (5 bases). CDR3 length equals 16 residues. The germline CDR1 and CDR2 sequences are SGHRS and YFSETQ. V lost 3 bases and J lost 0, with 14 bases in between.

The rearrangement links TRBV4-2 to TRBJ2-7, with D maybe TRBD1 (6 bases). CDR1 LGHNA and CDR2 YNFKEQ come from the germline V gene. The V end was cut by 4 bases, the J end by 5 bases, with 18 bases between. The CDR3 runs to 15 residues. The CDR3 region is CASSRLVPDSHEQYF. CDR3 nucleotide sequence: TGTGCCAGCAGCCGCTTGGTCCCGGACAGCCACGAGCAGTACTTC.

The V and J genes are TRBV27 and TRBJ2-7; a possible D gene is TRBD1 (6 bases). CDR3 length: 14 residues. Per germline, CDR1 MNHEY and CDR2 SMNVEV (reference sequence). Trimming took off 5 bases at V and 4 bases at J, with 15 bases between the two ends. The CDR3 reads CASSRQGTRYEQYF. The CDR3 nucleotides are TGTGCCAGCAGTCGCCAGGGGACCCGATACGAGCAGTACTTC.

The chain recombines TRBV21-1 with TRBJ2-3; the table's TRBD1 call for D was not verified on the DNA. TRBV21-1 is listed as a pseudogene. This CDR3 is built from 15 residues. CDR3 sequence (DNA): TGTGCCAGCAGCAAAGGTCAGTTTAACACAGATACGCAGTATTTT. Amino acids: CASSKGQFNTDTQYF.

The rearrangement uses TRBV19 and TRBJ1-5; tentative D call: TRBD1 (5 bases). CDR3 length equals 15 residues. Germline lookup yields CDR1 LNHDA and CDR2 SQIVND (reference sequence). Trimming removed 4 bases at V and 0 bases at J, with 10 bases between. The chain's CDR3 is CASSTRDLSNQPQHF. CDR3 DNA sequence: TGTGCCAGTAGTACAAGGGACCTTAGCAATCAGCCCCAGCATTTT. The full variable domain, in which reference TRBV19 and TRBJ1-5 provide the parts outside the CDR3, is DGGITQSPKYLFRKEGQNVTLSCEQNLNHDAMYWYRQDPGQGLRLIYYSQIVNDFQKGDIAEGYSVSREKKESFPLTVTSAQKNPTAFYLCASSTRDLSNQPQHFGDGTRLSIL.

The rearrangement links TRBV28 to TRBJ1-1; D gene unclear. Germline assignment: CDR1 MDHEN and CDR2 SYDVKM. The CDR3 is 14 amino acids. V was trimmed by 2 bases and J by 0 bases, leaving 7 bases between them. CDR3 region: CASSLRSMNTEAFF. The CDR3, as DNA: TGTGCCAGCAGTTTACGTTCCATGAACACTGAAGCTTTCTTT.

The rearrangement links TRBV30 to TRBJ1-2; a possible D gene is TRBD1 (6 bases). The CDR3 is 15 residues long. The germline gives CDR1 GTSNPN, CDR2 SVGIG (reference sequence). Trimming pared 4 bases from V and 8 bases from J, leaving 23 bases between. The CDR3 DNA follows: TGTGCCTGGACGAAGCTACAGGGTCGGACGGACGGCTACACCTTC. Its translation is CAWTKLQGRTDGYTF.